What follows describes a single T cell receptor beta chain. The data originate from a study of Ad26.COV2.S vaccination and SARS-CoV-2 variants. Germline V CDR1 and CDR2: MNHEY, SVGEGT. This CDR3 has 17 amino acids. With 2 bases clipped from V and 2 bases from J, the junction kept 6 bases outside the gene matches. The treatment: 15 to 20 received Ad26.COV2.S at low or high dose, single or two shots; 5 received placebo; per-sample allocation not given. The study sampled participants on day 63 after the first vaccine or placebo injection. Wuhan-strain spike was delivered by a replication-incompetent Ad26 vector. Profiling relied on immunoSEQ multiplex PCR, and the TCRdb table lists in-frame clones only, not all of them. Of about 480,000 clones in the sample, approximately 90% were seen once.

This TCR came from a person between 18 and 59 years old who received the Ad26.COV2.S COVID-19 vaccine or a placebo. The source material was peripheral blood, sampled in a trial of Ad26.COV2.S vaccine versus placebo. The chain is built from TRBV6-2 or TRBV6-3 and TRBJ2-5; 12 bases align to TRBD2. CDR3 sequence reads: CASSYPTSGRFQETQYF. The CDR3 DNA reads TGTGCCAGCAGTTACCCTACTAGCGGGAGGTTTCAAGAGACCCAGTACTTC.